The present T cell receptor beta chain was sequenced within a study of T cells after yellow fever vaccination. Broader study findings: A weaker secondary response peaked on day 5, the primary on day 15. Re-detected after boosting: most primary clones, almost 97% of CD4 and over 80% of CD8.

As concerns this clonotype: Its antigen is still unknown.

TCRdb reprocessed the 5' RACE reads via MiXCR and lists one record per CDR3 protein. Among approximately 150,000 distinct CDR3 sequences listed, 6.2% were seen once. Between the trimmed V and J ends, which lost 0 bases and 8 bases, there was a span of 10 bases. From germline, CDR1 is MNHNS and CDR2 SASEGT. The CDR3 spans 14 residues. This clonotype was sampled from a man between 18 and 35 years old who received the YFV17D yellow fever vaccine. The input for sequencing was CD4+ T cells sorted from PBMCs, taken on the day of the first yellow fever vaccination. The J gene is TRBJ2-2, the V gene TRBV6-1; D is unclear. CDR3 nucleotide sequence: TGTGCCAGCAGTGAAGCGCAAAATGAGGGGGAGCTGTTTTTT. Its translation: CASSEAQNEGELFF.